Listed here are 25 T cell receptor beta chains from one sample, sequenced in a study of human T cells and chemical hapten exposure. TCRdb itself ran the RACE reads through MiXCR, one entry per CDR3 protein. The sample includes a few hundred thousand distinct CDR3 sequences, 7.5% to 9% of them seen just once. This sample's time point: pre-sensitization, week 0. Specified treatment: therapeutic diphenylcyclopropenone sensitization with weekly scalp DPC. The sample was whole blood, taken in connection with sensitization to the hapten diphenylcyclopropenone (DPC). The origin of the receptors is a young man with alopecia areata. Some clones in this sample may be carry-over from other donors' samples.

The rearrangement joins TRBV20-1 to TRBJ2-7, with 8 bases aligning to TRBD1. V dropped 1 base and J dropped 5; count of bases not matched to a gene: 10. Per germline, CDR1 DFQATT and CDR2 SNEGSKA (reference sequence). The CDR3 is made up of 15 amino acids. The CDR3 nucleotides are TGCAGTGCTAGAGTTCCGGACAGGGTAAGGGACGAGCAGTACTTC. Translated: CSARVPDRVRDEQYF.

In its sample, this clonotype was seen many times. For the CDR3, the DNA is TGCAGCGCCGGGACTAGCGGGTCAGCCTACAATGAGCAGTTCTTC. Translating gives CSAGTSGSAYNEQFF. J is TRBJ2-1 and V is TRBV29-1; 12 nucleotides agree with TRBD2. The CDR3 loop spans 15 amino acids. CDR1 and CDR2 (germline): SQVTM, ANQGSEA. V lost 7 bases to trimming and J lost 2 bases; unmatched junction nucleotides: 6.

This clonotype was seen many times. The chain employs TRBV12-3 or TRBV12-4 and TRBJ1-1; tentative D call: TRBD1 (6 bases). V lost 5 bases, J lost 3 bases, and 10 bases lay in between. CDR3 length: 13 residues. This CDR3 is CASSPWTDTEAFF. The CDR3, as DNA: TGTGCCAGCAGTCCCTGGACAGACACTGAAGCTTTCTTT.

The rearrangement joins TRBV4-1 to TRBJ1-1; tentatively, D is TRBD1 (5 bases). CDR1 and CDR2 from the germline V gene are MGHRA and YSYEKL. The ends were cut back, 1 base at V and 5 bases at J, with 11 bases in the middle. This CDR3 spans 14 amino acids. In nucleotides, the CDR3 is TGCGCCAGCAGCCAAGTTGCAGGGCGGACTGAAGCTTTCTTT. This gives the protein CASSQVAGRTEAFF.

V and J are TRBV28 and TRBJ2-1; TRBD1 matches 8 bases. Germline V gene data show CDR1 as MDHEN and CDR2 as SYDVKM. Unmatched junction bases numbered 6, after V lost 4 bases and J lost 13 bases. The CDR3 is 12 residues long. CDR3 loop: CASSSTGVEQFF. The CDR3 DNA reads TGTGCCAGCAGTTCGACAGGGGTGGAACAGTTCTTC.

The rearrangement links TRBV6-6 to TRBJ2-7, with TRBD1 matching over 9 bases. Germline V gene data show CDR1 as MNHNY and CDR2 as SVGAGI (reference sequence). V lost 3 bases, J lost 10 bases, and 7 bases stayed unmatched. This CDR3 contains 13 residues. CDR3 protein: CASSYPGQGYQYF. In nucleotides, the CDR3 is TGTGCCAGCAGTTATCCGGGACAGGGTTATCAGTACTTC.

This clonotype was found a few times. This chain uses TRBV11-2 with TRBJ2-7; D may match TRBD1 or TRBD2 (5 bases each). V dropped 6 bases and J dropped 1 base, with 10 bases sitting between them. CDR1 SGHAT and CDR2 FQNNGV come from the germline V gene. CDR3 length: 13 residues. The CDR3 is CASRRGPSYEQYV. DNA for the CDR3: TGTGCCAGCAGGAGGGGCCCTTCCTACGAGCAGTACGTC.

The V gene is TRBV25-1, the J gene TRBJ2-7, with unresolved D. V was shortened by 3 bases and J by 2 bases, with 11 bases between the two germline ends. This CDR3 spans 14 amino acids. The germline V gene encodes CDR1 MGHDK and CDR2 SYGVNS. The CDR3 here is CASSDPRQAYEQYF. The DNA for the CDR3 is TGTGCCAGCAGTGATCCCAGGCAAGCCTACGAGCAGTACTTC.

CDR3: CASSLPSEGYTGELFF. The CDR3 DNA sequence: TGTGCCAGCAGCCTACCCTCCGAAGGCTACACCGGGGAGCTGTTTTTT. The gene calls are TRBV7-9 and TRBJ2-2; D is unresolved. In germline, CDR1 is SEHNR, CDR2 FQNEAQ (reference sequence). The CDR3 is 16 amino acids. V shed 5 bases and J shed 3 bases, with 16 bases lying between them.

This clonotype has just a few counts. This chain joins TRBV6-1 and TRBJ2-7; 9 positions match TRBD1. This CDR3 region has 16 residues. Germline V gene lookup returns CDR1 MNHNS and CDR2 SASEGT. V trimming: 2 bases; J trimming: 5 bases; junction bases outside the gene matches: 10. The CDR3 coding sequence is TGTGCCAGCAGTGAACAACCGGGACAGGGTGACCACGAGCAGTACGTC. Translating gives CASSEQPGQGDHEQYV.

This clonotype appeared a few times. The CDR3 DNA sequence: TGCAGCGTTGGGTACAGAATGGCCTCAGATACGCAGTATTTT. Translation: CSVGYRMASDTQYF. V gene TRBV29-1 combines with J gene TRBJ2-3; D is ambiguous. The length of the CDR3 is 14 residues. The V end lost 4 bases, the J end lost 4 bases, and 15 bases lay between the germline ends. In germline, CDR1 is SQVTM, CDR2 ANQGSEA.

V usage is TRBV25-1 and J usage is TRBJ1-5; D unclear. This CDR3 spans 14 amino acids. The germline V and J ends were trimmed by 0 bases and 0 bases, with 3 bases remaining between them. CDR1 and CDR2 from the germline V gene are MGHDK and SYGVNS. The CDR3 bases are TGTGCCAGCAGTGAATATCATAGCAATCAGCCCCAGCATTTT. Its protein is CASSEYHSNQPQHF.

This clonotype was seen repeatedly, ten times or more. The chain employs TRBV3-2 and TRBJ2-7. TRBV3-2 is an annotated pseudogene. CDR3 length equals 13 residues. Here the CDR3 reads CASAQRQPYEQYV. The CDR3 DNA reads as TGTGCCAGCGCCCAACGGCAGCCCTACGAGCAGTACGTC.

This clonotype appeared many times. The chain employs TRBV6-5 and TRBJ1-5, with unresolved D. Per the germline V gene, CDR1 is MNHEY and CDR2 is SVGAGI. V was trimmed by 5 bases and J by 0 bases, leaving 5 bases between them. There are 13 residues in the CDR3. CDR3 sequence: CASSPYSNQPQHF. The CDR3 coding sequence is TGTGCCAGCAGTCCATATAGCAATCAGCCCCAGCATTTT.

This clonotype has a count of ten or more. V and J are TRBV10-2 and TRBJ1-5, with 8 bases aligning to TRBD1. The CDR3 loop spans 15 amino acids. Trimming took 4 bases from V and 6 from J; bases not matched to a gene: 8. Per the germline V gene, CDR1 is WSHSY and CDR2 is SAAADI. DNA of the CDR3: TGCGCCAGCAGTGCCCAATTCAGGGGGCTTCAGCCCCAGCATTTT. Protein: CASSAQFRGLQPQHF.

This clonotype came up once. This may arise from a read error, as a much more abundant clone is one base away. The chain joins TRBV10-3 to TRBJ1-2, with D uncertain. From germline, CDR1 is ENHRY and CDR2 SYGVKD. This CDR3 has 11 amino acids. V lost 2 bases to trimming and J lost 12 bases, with 10 bases between them. The CDR3 loop reads CAISETRGHTF. CDR3 bases: TGTGCCATCAGTGAGACGAGAGGGCACACCTTC.

V is TRBV24-1 and J is TRBJ2-4; 7 bases agree with TRBD2. CDR3 length: 20 amino acids. Germline V gene lookup returns CDR1 KGHDR and CDR2 SFDVKD. The CDR3 DNA is TGTGCTGCTGCCCAGACTAGCCAAAAACATTCAGTGCCGAATTCAAACATTCAGTACTTC. It translates to CAAAQTSQKHSVPNSNIQYF.

The chain combines TRBV28 with TRBJ2-7; 10 bases line up with TRBD1. The CDR3 covers 15 residues. Germline V CDR1 and CDR2: MDHEN, SYDVKM. Trimming cost V 3 bases and J 5 bases; bases outside gene matches: 7. CDR3 sequence reads: CASSFLAGTGDEQYF. DNA of the CDR3: TGTGCCAGCAGTTTCTTAGCCGGGACAGGGGACGAGCAGTACTTC. Drawing the rest from reference TRBV28 and TRBJ2-7, the complete variable domain is DVKVTQSSRYLVKRTGEKVFLECVQDMDHENMFWYRQDPGLGLRLIYFSYDVKMKEKGDIPEGYSVSREKKERFSLILESASTNQTSMYLCASSFLAGTGDEQYFGPGTRLTVT.

The CDR3 bases are TGTGCCAGCAGCCAGACAGTAAATCCCTACAATGAGCAGTTCTTC. This gives the protein CASSQTVNPYNEQFF. The chain couples TRBV7-8 to TRBJ2-1; D is perhaps TRBD1 (5 bases). V was clipped by 5 bases and J by 2 bases, with 13 bases between them. The germline V gene encodes CDR1 SGHVS and CDR2 FQNEAQ. The CDR3 is made up of 15 amino acids. Full variable domain (outside the CDR3, taken from reference TRBV7-8 and TRBJ2-1): GAGVSQSPRYKVAKRGQDVALRCDPISGHVSLFWYQQALGQGPEFLTYFQNEAQLDKSGLPSDRFFAERPEGSVSTLKIQRTQQEDSAVYLCASSQTVNPYNEQFFGPGTRLTVL.

This clonotype was seen a handful of times. The V gene is TRBV6-5, the J gene TRBJ1-6; 10 bases align to TRBD1. The CDR3 runs to 15 residues. Trimming cost V 2 bases and J 9 bases; bases outside gene matches: 4. Germline CDR1 reads MNHEY; CDR2 reads SVGAGI. CDR3 coding DNA: TGTGCCAGCAGTTACGGGACAGGGGAGGCTTCACCCCTCCACTTT. Encoded protein: CASSYGTGEASPLHF.

This clonotype occurred a few times. V and J are TRBV20-1 and TRBJ2-2, with D possibly TRBD2 on 5 matching bases. Trimming left V 5 bases short and J 3 bases short, with 7 bases between. Germline CDR1 and CDR2: DFQATT and SNEGSKA (reference sequence). CDR3 length: 12 amino acids. The CDR3, as DNA: TGCAGTGCTGGGAGTGACACCGGGGAGCTGTTTTTT. Translated: CSAGSDTGELFF.

This clonotype was observed at least ten times. The chain employs TRBV4-3 and TRBJ2-6; D uncertain. The CDR3 covers 15 residues. Germline CDR1 is LGHNA and CDR2 is YSLEER. V was shortened by 1 base and J by 2 bases, with 6 bases between the two germline ends. The CDR3 is CASSQVGTGANVLTF. The CDR3 DNA reads as TGCGCCAGCAGCCAAGTAGGTACTGGGGCCAACGTCCTGACTTTC.

This clonotype was recorded many times. V and J are TRBV7-9 and TRBJ1-1; D perhaps matches TRBD1 (5 bases). V lost 1 base and J 0 bases, leaving 9 bases between the germline ends. The CDR3 spans 15 residues. Germline V lookup: CDR1 SEHNR, CDR2 FQNEAQ (reference sequence). CDR3 bases: TGTGCCAGCAGCTTAGGGGGCAGGTTGAACACTGAAGCTTTCTTT. It translates to CASSLGGRLNTEAFF.

This clonotype was recorded many times. The J gene is TRBJ2-3, the V gene TRBV7-2; 10 bases match TRBD2. The CDR3 spans 18 residues. The V gene's germline CDR1 is SGHTA and CDR2 FQGNSA. V dropped 4 bases and J dropped 3; count of bases not matched to a gene: 13. CDR3 region: CASSWSGGDLLTTDTQYF. CDR3 nucleotide sequence: TGTGCCAGCAGCTGGAGCGGGGGGGACCTTCTAACAACAGATACGCAGTATTTT.

This clonotype was recorded a few times. The CDR3: CASSEGQSIYGYTF. DNA for the CDR3: TGTGCCAGCAGTGAAGGGCAGTCGATCTATGGCTACACCTTC. The rearrangement joins TRBV2 to TRBJ1-2; D not resolved. CDR1 is SNHLY and CDR2 is FYNNEI in the germline V gene. The CDR3 loop spans 14 amino acids. Trimming took off 1 base at V and 4 bases at J, with 10 bases between the two ends.